The TCR beta chain described here comes from a study of T cell responses to AZD1222 COVID-19 vaccine. Study-wide points: When two AZD1222 doses had been given, Spike-specific TCR breadth and depth rose.

Second-dose groups at about 4 or about 12 weeks were pooled. Profiled with immunoSEQ multiplex PCR; TCRdb holds only in-frame clones, not every one. The sample contains approximately 120,000 clones, 80% to 90% of which appear only once. In the case of this clone: Its antigen is still unknown.

The sequencing here drew on peripheral blood, taken 28 days after the second AZD1222 dose. This clonotype originated in an adult who received the AZD1222 COVID-19 vaccine.

CDR3 residues: CASSLRWGGQETQYF. The CDR3 bases are TGCGCCAGCAGCCTCCGATGGGGCGGACAAGAGACCCAGTACTTC. This chain joins TRBV5-1 and TRBJ2-5; possible D gene TRBD1, 5 bases. Germline V gives CDR1 SGHRS, CDR2 YFSETQ. The CDR3 extends over 15 amino acids. The V end lost 4 bases, the J end lost 2 bases, and 15 bases lay between the germline ends.